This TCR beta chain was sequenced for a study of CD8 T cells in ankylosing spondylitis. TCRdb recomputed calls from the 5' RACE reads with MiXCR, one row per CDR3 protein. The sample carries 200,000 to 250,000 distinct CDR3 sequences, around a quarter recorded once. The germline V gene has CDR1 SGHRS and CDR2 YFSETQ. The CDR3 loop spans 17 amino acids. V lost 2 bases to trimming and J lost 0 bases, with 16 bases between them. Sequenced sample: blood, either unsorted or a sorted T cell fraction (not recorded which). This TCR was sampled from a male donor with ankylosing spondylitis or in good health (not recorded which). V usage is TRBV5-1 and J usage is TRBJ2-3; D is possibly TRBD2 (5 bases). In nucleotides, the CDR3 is TGCGCCAGCAGCTTCCATGTGGCGGGCCTTAGCACAGATACGCAGTATTTT. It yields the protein CASSFHVAGLSTDTQYF.